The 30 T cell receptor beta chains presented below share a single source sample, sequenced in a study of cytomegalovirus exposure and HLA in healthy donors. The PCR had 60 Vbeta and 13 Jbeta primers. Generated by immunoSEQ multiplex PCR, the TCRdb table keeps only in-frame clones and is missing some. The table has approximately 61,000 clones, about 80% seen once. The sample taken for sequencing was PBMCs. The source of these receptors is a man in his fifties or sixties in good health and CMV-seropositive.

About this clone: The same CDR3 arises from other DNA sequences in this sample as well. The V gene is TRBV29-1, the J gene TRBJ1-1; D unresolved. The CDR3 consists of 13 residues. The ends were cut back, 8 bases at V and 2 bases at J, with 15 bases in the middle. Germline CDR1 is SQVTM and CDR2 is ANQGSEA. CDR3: CSPLGAANTEAFF. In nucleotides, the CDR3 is TGCAGCCCACTTGGAGCAGCAAACACTGAAGCTTTCTTT.

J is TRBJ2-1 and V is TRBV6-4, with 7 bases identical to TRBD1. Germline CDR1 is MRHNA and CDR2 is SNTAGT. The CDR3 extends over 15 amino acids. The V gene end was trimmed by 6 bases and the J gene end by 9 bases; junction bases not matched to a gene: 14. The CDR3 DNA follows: TGTGCCAGCAGACAACAGGGGAGCCTTGGCCTTGAGCAGTTCTTC. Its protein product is CASRQQGSLGLEQFF.

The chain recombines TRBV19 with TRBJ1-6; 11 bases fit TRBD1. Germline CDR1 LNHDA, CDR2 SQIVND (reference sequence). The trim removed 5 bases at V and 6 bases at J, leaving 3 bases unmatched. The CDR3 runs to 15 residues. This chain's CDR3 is CASSAGTGGNSPLHF. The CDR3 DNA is TGTGCCAGTAGTGCCGGGACAGGGGGTAATTCACCCCTCCACTTT.

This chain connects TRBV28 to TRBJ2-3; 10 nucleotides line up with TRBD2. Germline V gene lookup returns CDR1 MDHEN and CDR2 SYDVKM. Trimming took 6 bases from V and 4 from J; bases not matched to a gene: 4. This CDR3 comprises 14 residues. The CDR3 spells CASRISGGSDTQYF. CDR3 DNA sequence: TGTGCCAGCAGAATTAGCGGGGGGTCAGATACGCAGTATTTT.

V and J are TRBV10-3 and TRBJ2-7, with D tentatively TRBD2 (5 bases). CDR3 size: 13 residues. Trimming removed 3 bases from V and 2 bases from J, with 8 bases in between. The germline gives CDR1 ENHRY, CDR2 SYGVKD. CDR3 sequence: CAISDGGPYEQYF. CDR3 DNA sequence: TGTGCCATCAGTGACGGAGGTCCCTACGAGCAGTACTTC.

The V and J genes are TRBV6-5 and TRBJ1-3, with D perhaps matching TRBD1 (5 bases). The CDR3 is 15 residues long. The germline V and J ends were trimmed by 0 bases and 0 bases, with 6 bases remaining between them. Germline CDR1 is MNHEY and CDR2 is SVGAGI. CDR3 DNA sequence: TGTGCCAGCAGTTACTCCAGGGACTCTGGAAACACCATATATTTT. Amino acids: CASSYSRDSGNTIYF.

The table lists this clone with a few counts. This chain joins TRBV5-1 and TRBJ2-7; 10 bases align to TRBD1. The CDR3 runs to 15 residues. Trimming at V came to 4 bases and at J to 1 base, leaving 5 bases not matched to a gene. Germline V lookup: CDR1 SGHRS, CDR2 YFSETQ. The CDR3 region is CASSPTGQGSYEQYF. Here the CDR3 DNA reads TGCGCCAGCAGCCCCACGGGACAGGGGTCCTACGAGCAGTACTTC.

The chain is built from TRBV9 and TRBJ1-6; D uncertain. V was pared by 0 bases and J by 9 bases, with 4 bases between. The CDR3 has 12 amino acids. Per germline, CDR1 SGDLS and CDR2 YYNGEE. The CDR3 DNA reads TGTGCCAGCAGCGTAGGGAGTTCACCCCTCCACTTT. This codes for CASSVGSSPLHF.

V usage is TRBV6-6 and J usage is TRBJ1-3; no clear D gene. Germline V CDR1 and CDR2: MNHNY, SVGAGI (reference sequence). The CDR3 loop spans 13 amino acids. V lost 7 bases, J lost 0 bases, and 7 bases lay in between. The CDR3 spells CASIPGSGNTIYF. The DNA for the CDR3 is TGTGCCAGCATCCCCGGCTCTGGAAACACCATATATTTT.

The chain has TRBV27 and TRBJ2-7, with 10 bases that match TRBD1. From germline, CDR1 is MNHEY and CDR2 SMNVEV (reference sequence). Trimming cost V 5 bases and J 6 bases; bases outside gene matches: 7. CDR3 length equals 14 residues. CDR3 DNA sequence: TGTGCCAGCAGTCCCGGGACAGGGGTTGTCGAGCAGTACTTC. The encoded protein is CASSPGTGVVEQYF.

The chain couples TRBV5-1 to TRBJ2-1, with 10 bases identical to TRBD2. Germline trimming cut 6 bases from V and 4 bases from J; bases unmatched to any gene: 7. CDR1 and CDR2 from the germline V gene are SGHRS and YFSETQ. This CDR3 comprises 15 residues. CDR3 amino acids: CASNERTSGYNEQFF. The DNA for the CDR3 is TGCGCCAGCAACGAGAGGACTAGCGGATACAATGAGCAGTTCTTC.

The CDR3 here is CASSQKWSGGPNEQFF. As DNA, the CDR3 is TGTGCCAGCAGCCAGAAATGGAGCGGGGGGCCGAATGAGCAGTTCTTC. The genes are TRBV14 and TRBJ2-1; 9 bases agree with TRBD2. Germline loops: CDR1 SGHDN, CDR2 FVKESK. V trimming: 3 bases; J trimming: 7 bases; junction bases outside the gene matches: 10. This CDR3 contains 16 residues. Using reference TRBV14 and TRBJ2-1 for the parts outside the CDR3, the full variable domain is EAGVTQFPSHSVIEKGQTVTLRCDPISGHDNLYWYRRVMGKEIKFLLHFVKESKQDESGMPNNRFLAERTGGTYSTLKVQPAELEDSGVYFCASSQKWSGGPNEQFFGPGTRLTVL.

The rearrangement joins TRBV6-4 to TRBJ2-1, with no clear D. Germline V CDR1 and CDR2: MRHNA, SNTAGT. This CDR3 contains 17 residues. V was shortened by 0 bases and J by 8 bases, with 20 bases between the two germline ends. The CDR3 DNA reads TGTGCCAGCAGTGACTCTGGGCACCCACGAACTTTGGATGAGCAGTTCTTC. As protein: CASSDSGHPRTLDEQFF.

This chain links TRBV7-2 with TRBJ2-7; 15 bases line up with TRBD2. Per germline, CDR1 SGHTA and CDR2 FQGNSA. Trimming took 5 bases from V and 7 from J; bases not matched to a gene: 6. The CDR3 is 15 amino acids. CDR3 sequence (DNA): TGTGCCAGCAGCCGGACTAGCGGGAGGGAGAGGGAGCAGTACTTC. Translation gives CASSRTSGREREQYF. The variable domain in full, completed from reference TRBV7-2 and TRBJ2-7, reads GAGVSQSPSNKVTEKGKDVELRCDPISGHTALYWYRQSLGQGLEFLIYFQGNSAPDKSGLPSDRFSAERTGGSVSTLTIQRTQQEDSAVYLCASSRTSGREREQYFGPGTRLTVT.

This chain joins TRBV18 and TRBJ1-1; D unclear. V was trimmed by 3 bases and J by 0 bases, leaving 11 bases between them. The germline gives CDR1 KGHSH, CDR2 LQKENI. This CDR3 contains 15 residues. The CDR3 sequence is CASSPKEGLNTEAFF. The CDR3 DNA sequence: TGTGCCAGCTCACCTAAGGAGGGCCTGAACACTGAAGCTTTCTTT.

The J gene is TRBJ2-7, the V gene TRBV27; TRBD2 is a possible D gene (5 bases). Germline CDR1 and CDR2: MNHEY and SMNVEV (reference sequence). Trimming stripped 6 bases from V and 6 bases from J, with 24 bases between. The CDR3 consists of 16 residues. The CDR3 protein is CASSPKDFRGTVEQYF. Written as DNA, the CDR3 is TGTGCCAGCAGCCCCAAGGACTTTCGAGGTACGGTCGAGCAGTACTTC.

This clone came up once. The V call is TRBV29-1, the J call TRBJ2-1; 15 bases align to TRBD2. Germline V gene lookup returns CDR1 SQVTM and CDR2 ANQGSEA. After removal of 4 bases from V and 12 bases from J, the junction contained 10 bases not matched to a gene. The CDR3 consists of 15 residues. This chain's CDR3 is CSVGGLAGGPLGQFF. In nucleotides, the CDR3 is TGCAGCGTTGGAGGACTAGCGGGAGGGCCTCTTGGGCAGTTCTTC.

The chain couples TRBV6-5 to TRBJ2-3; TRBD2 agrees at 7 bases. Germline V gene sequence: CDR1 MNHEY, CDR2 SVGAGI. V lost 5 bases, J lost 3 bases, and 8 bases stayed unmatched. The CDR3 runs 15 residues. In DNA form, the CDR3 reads TGTGCCAGCAGTGTGGAGCCGCGGGGGACAGATACGCAGTATTTT. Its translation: CASSVEPRGTDTQYF.

Here the CDR3 DNA reads TGTGCCAGCAGAGATCCGGGACAGGGCTTCTATGGCTACACCTTC. Translated: CASRDPGQGFYGYTF. The rearrangement joins TRBV6-5 to TRBJ1-2; 9 bases are shared with TRBD1. The CDR3 is made up of 15 amino acids. Germline V gene sequence: CDR1 MNHEY, CDR2 SVGAGI. J was trimmed by 4 bases and V by 6 bases; bases with no gene match: 9.

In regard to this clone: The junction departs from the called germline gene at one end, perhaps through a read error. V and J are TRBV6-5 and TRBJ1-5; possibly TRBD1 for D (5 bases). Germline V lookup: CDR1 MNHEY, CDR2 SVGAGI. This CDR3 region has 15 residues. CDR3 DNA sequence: TGTGCCAGCAGTTTAGACGGGAGGGGTAATCAGGCCCAGCATTTT. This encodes CASSLDGRGNQAQHF.

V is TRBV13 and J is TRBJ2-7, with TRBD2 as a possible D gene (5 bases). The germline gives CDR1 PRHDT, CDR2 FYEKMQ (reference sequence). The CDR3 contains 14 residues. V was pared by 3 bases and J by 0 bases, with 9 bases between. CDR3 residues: CASSFGTSSYEQYF. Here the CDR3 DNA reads TGTGCCAGCAGCTTCGGAACTAGCTCCTACGAGCAGTACTTC.

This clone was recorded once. CDR3: CASSLAGQGIGEKLFF. The CDR3 nucleotides are TGCGCCAGCAGCTTGGCCGGGCAGGGCATAGGGGAAAAACTGTTTTTT. This chain links TRBV5-1 with TRBJ1-4, with TRBD1 as a possible D gene (5 bases). V lost 0 bases, J lost 8 bases, and 17 bases lay in between. The CDR3 length is 16 residues. Germline loops: CDR1 SGHRS, CDR2 YFSETQ.

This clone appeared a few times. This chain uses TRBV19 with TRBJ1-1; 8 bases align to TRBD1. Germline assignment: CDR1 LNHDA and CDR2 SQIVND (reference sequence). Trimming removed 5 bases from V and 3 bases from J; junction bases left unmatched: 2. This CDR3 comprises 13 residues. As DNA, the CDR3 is TGTGCCAGTAGTGCGGACAGGGACACTGAAGCTTTCTTT. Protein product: CASSADRDTEAFF.

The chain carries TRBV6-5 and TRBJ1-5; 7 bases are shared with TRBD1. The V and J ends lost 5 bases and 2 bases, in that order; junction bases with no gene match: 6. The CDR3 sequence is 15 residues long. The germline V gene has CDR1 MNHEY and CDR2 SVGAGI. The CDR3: CASSQGVRGNQPQHF. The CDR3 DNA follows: TGTGCCAGCAGTCAGGGGGTAAGGGGCAATCAGCCCCAGCATTTT.

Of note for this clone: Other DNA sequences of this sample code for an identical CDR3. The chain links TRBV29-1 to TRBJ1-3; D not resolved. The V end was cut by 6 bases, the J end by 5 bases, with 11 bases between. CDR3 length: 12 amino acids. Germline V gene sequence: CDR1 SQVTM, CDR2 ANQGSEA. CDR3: CSVLTARNTIYF. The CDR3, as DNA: TGCAGCGTCCTCACCGCTAGAAACACCATATATTTT. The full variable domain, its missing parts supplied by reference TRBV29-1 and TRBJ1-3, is SAVISQKPSRDICQRGTSLTIQCQVDSQVTMMFWYRQQPGQSLTLIATANQGSEATYESGFVIDKFPISRPNLTFSTLTVSNMSPEDSSIYLCSVLTARNTIYFGEGSWLTVV.

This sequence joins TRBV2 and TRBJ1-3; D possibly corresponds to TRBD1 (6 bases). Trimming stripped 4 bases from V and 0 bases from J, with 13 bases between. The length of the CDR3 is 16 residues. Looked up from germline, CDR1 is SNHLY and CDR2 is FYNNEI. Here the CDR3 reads CASSGQGLTSGNTIYF. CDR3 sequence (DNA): TGTGCCAGCAGTGGTCAGGGGTTAACCTCTGGAAACACCATATATTTT.

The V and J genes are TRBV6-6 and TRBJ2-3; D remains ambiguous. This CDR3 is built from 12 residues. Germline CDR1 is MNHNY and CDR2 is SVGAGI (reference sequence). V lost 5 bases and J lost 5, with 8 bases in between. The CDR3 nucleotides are TGTGCCAGCAGTCCGTTCGGAGATACGCAGTATTTT. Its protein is CASSPFGDTQYF.

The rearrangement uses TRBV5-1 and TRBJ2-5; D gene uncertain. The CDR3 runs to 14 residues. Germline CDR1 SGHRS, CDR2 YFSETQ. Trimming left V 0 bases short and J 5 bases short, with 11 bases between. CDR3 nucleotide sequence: TGCGCCAGCAGCTTGGCGCCCATGAGTGAGACCCAGTACTTC. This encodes CASSLAPMSETQYF.

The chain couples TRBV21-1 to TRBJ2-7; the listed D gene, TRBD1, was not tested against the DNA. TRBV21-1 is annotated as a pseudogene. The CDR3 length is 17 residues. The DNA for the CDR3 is TGTGCCAGCAGCAAAGGAGAGGATGAGACAGGGACCTACGAGCAGTACTTC. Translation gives CASSKGEDETGTYEQYF.

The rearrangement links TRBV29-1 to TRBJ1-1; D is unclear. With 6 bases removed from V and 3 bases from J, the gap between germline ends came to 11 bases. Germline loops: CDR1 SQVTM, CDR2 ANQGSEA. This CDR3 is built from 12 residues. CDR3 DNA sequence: TGCAGCGTCGTCTTATCGGACACTGAAGCTTTCTTT. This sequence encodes CSVVLSDTEAFF.